This TCR beta chain emerged from a study of blood T cell repertoires in COVID-19. Background on the study: Some COVID-19 samples were acute and others convalescent; all came from the United States, Italy and Spain.

The CDR3 is 14 residues long. V lost 4 bases to trimming and J lost 5 bases, with 16 bases between them. CDR1 and CDR2 from the germline V gene are SGHRS and YFSETQ. Authors' data handling: Amplifying reference gene primers gave estimates of nucleated cell counts. Clones were sequenced by immunoSEQ multiplex PCR, and TCRdb holds only the in-frame ones, with some missing. The DNA gave D and trimming, while V, J and clone size come from that table. The sample holds roughly 150,000 clones, around nine tenths seen once. What was sequenced was peripheral blood. The chain links TRBV5-1 to TRBJ2-7; perhaps TRBD2 as D (5 bases). The source of this sequence is a human donor in a cohort sampled during active COVID-19. The CDR3 bases are TGCGCCAGCAGCCCTACCGGCTACGGGAACGAGCAGTACTTC. Its protein is CASSPTGYGNEQYF.